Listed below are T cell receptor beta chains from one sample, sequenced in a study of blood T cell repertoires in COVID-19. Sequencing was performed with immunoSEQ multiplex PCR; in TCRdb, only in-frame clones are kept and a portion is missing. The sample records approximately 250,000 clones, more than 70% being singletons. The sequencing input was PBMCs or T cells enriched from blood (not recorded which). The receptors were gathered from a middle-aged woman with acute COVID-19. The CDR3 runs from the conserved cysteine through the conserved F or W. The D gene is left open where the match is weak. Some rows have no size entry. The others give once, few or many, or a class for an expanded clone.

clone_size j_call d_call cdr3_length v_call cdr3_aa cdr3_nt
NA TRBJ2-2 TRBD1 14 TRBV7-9 CASRRTGGGGELFF TGTGCCAGCAGAAGGACAGGGGGCGGCGGGGAGCTGTTTTTT
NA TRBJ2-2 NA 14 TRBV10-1 CASREQGGSGELFF TGCGCCAGCAGGGAACAGGGGGGGAGCGGGGAGCTGTTTTTT
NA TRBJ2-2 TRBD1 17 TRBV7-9 CASSFGQGAGNTGELFF TGTGCCAGCAGCTTCGGGCAGGGGGCAGGGAACACCGGGGAGCTGTTTTTT
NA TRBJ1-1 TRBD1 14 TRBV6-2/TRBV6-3 CASSYTGGNTEAFF TGTGCCAGCAGTTATACAGGGGGGAACACTGAAGCTTTCTTT
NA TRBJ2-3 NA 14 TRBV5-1 CASSQTTSTDTQYF TGCGCCAGCAGCCAGACTACTAGCACAGATACGCAGTATTTT
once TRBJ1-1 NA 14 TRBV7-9 CASSSTGIFTEAFF TGTGCCAGCAGCTCTACAGGGATATTCACTGAAGCTTTCTTT
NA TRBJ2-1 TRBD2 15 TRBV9 CASSVVASGMGEQFF TGTGCCAGCAGCGTAGTGGCTAGCGGGATGGGTGAGCAGTTCTTC
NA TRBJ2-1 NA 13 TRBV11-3 CASSPYRYNEQFF TGTGCCAGCAGCCCTTATCGCTACAATGAGCAGTTCTTC
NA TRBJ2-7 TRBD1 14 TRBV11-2 CASSTDRGSYEQYF TGTGCCAGCAGCACGGACAGGGGTTCCTACGAGCAGTACTTC
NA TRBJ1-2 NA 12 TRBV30 CAWGPRNYGYTF TGTGCCTGGGGACCGCGAAACTATGGCTACACCTTC
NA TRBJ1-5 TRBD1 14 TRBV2 CASSDRGPNQPQHF TGTGCCAGCAGTGACAGGGGGCCGAATCAGCCCCAGCATTTT
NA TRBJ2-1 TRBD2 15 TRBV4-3 CASSQDPSGTNEQFF TGCGCCAGCAGCCAAGACCCTAGCGGGACCAATGAGCAGTTCTTC
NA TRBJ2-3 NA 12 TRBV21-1 CASFPRTDTQYF TGTGCCAGCTTCCCTAGGACAGATACGCAGTATTTT
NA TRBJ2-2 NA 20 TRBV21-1 CASSNQGEYRTSGTTGELFF TGTGCCAGCAGCAACCAAGGGGAATACCGGACTAGCGGAACCACCGGGGAGCTGTTTTTT
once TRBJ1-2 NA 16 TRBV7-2 CASSLGAGKGPNGYTF TGTGCCAGCAGCTTAGGGGCAGGGAAGGGGCCTAATGGCTACACCTTC
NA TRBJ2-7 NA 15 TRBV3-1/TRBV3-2 CASSETGRGEGEQYF TGTGCCAGCAGCGAGACCGGCCGGGGAGAGGGCGAGCAGTACTTC
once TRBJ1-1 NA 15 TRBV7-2 CASSSRGREYTEAFF TGTGCCAGCAGCTCCCGCGGTAGGGAGTACACTGAAGCTTTCTTT
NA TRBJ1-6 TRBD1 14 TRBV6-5 CASSSGTGNSPLHF TGTGCCAGCAGTTCCGGGACAGGGAATTCACCCCTCCACTTT
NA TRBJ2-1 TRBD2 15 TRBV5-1 CASSLGTSGNHEQFF TGCGCCAGCAGCTTAGGGACTAGCGGGAACCATGAGCAGTTCTTC
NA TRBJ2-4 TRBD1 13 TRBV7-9 CASSSDRDQWGYF TGTGCCAGCAGCTCGGACAGGGACCAGTGGGGGTACTTC
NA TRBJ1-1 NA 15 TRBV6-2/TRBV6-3 CASSSSGREGSEAFF TGTGCCAGCAGCTCCTCCGGCAGGGAAGGTTCTGAAGCTTTCTTT
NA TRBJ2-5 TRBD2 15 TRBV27 CASSLGAGRGETQYF TGTGCCAGCAGTTTAGGGGCGGGGAGGGGAGAGACCCAGTACTTC
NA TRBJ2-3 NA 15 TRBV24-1 CATSPPGAATDTQYF TGTGCCACCAGTCCACCTGGGGCGGCTACAGATACGCAGTATTTT
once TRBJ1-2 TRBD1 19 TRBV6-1 CASSDPGTGGASTIYGYTF TGTGCCAGCAGTGACCCCGGGACAGGGGGCGCCTCTACCATTTATGGCTACACCTTC
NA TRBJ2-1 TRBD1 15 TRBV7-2 CASSLRTGDYNEQFF TGTGCCAGCAGCTTAAGGACAGGGGACTACAATGAGCAGTTCTTC
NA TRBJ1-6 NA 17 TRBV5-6 CASSADSVSSYNSPLHF TGTGCCAGCAGCGCCGACAGCGTGAGCTCCTATAATTCACCCCTCCACTTT
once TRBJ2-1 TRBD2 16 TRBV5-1 CASSLTPGGDYNEQFF TGCGCCAGCAGCTTGACCCCCGGGGGGGACTACAATGAGCAGTTCTTC
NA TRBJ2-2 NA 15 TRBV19 CASSILPVPTGELFF TGTGCCAGTAGTATTCTGCCGGTTCCCACCGGGGAGCTGTTTTTT
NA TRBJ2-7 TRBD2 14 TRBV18 CASSGQGGAYEQYF TGTGCCAGCTCAGGGCAGGGAGGGGCCTACGAGCAGTACTTC
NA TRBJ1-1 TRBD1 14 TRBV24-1 CATSQTGINTEAFF TGTGCCACCAGCCAGACAGGGATCAACACTGAAGCTTTCTTT
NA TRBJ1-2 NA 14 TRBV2 CASSGTTVNYGYTF TGTGCCAGCAGTGGGACGACAGTTAACTATGGCTACACCTTC
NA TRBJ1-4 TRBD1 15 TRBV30 CAWDPEGTGYEKLFF TGTGCCTGGGACCCGGAAGGGACAGGGTACGAAAAACTGTTTTTT
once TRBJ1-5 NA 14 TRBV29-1 CSVKLTGDNQPQHF TGCAGCGTAAAGCTGACAGGTGATAATCAGCCCCAGCATTTT